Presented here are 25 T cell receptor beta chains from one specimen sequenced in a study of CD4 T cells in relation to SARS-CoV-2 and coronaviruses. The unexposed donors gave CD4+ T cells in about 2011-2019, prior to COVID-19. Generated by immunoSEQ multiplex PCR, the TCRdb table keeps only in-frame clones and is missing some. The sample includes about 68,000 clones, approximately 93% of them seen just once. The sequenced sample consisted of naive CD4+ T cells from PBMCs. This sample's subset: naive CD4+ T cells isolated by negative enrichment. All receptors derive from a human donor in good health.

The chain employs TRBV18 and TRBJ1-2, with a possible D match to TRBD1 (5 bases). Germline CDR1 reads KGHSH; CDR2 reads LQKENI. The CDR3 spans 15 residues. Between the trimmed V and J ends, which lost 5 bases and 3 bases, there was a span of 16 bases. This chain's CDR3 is CASSTGPGLDYGYTF. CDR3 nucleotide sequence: TGTGCCAGCTCAACCGGGCCGGGGCTTGACTATGGCTACACCTTC.

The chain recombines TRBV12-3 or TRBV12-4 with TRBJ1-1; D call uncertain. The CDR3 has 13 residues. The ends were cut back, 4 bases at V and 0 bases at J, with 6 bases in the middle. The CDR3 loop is CASSSQMNTEAFF. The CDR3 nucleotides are TGTGCCAGCAGTTCACAGATGAACACTGAAGCTTTCTTT.

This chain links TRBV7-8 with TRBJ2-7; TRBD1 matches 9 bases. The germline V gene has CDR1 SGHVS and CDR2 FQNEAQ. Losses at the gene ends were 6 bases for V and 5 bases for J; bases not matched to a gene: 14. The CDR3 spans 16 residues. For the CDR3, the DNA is TGTGCCAGCAGTTCTCCGTACAGGGGGCGACGGGACGAGCAGTACTTC. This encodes CASSSPYRGRRDEQYF.

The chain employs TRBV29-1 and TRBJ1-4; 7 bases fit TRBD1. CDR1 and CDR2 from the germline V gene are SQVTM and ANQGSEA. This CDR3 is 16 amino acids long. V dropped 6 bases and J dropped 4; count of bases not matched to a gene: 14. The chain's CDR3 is CSVRGGTGESNEKLFF. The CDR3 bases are TGCAGCGTGAGGGGCGGAACAGGGGAAAGTAATGAAAAACTGTTTTTT.

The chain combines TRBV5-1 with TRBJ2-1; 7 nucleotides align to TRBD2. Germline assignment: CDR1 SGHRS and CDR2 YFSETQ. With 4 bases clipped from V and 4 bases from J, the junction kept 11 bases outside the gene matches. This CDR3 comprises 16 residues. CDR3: CASSRDGGMAYNEQFF. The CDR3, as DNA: TGCGCCAGCAGCCGCGACGGGGGGATGGCTTACAATGAGCAGTTCTTC.

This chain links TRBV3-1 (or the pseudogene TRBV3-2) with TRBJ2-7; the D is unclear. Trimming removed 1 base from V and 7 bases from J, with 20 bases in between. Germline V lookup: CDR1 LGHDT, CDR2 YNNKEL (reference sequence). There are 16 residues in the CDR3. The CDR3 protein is CASSQGPAGRRGEQYF. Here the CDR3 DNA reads TGTGCCAGCAGCCAAGGACCCGCAGGTAGGCGTGGGGAGCAGTACTTC.

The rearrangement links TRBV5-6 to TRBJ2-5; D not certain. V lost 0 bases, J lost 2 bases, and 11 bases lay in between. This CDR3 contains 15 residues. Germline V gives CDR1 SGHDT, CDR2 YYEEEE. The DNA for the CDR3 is TGTGCCAGCAGCTTGGCGCAGATATATCAAGAGACCCAGTACTTC. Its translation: CASSLAQIYQETQYF.

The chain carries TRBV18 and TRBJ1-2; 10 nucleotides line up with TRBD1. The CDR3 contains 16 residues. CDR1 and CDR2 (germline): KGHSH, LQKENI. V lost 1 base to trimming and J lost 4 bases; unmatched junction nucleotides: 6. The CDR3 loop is CASSPLGDRGPYGYTF. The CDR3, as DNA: TGTGCCAGCTCACCACTGGGGGACAGGGGACCCTATGGCTACACCTTC.

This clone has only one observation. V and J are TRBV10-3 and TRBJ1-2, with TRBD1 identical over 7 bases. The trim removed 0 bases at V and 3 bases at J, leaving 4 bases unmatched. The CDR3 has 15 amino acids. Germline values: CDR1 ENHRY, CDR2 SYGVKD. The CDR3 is CAISESRDSYYGYTF. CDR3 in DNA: TGTGCCATCAGTGAGTCGCGGGACAGCTACTATGGCTACACCTTC.

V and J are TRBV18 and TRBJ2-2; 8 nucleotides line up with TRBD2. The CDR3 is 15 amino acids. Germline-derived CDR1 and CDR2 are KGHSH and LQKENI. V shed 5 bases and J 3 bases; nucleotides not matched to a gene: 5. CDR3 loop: CASSLLAGHTGELFF. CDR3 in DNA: TGTGCCAGCTCATTGTTAGCGGGACACACCGGGGAGCTGTTTTTT.

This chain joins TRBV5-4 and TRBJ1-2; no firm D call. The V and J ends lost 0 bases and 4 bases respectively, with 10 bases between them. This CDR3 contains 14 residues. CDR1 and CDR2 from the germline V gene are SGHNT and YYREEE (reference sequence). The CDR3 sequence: CASSLGQNSYGYTF. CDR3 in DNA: TGTGCCAGCAGCTTGGGACAAAATAGCTATGGCTACACCTTC.

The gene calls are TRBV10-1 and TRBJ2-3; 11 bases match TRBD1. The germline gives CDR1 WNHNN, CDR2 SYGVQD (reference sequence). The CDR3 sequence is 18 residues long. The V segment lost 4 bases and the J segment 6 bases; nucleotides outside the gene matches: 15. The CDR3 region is CASSGRTGTGGSRDTQYF. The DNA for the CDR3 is TGCGCCAGCAGTGGCAGAACCGGGACAGGGGGGAGTAGGGATACGCAGTATTTT.

Written as DNA, the CDR3 is TGTGCCAGCAGACGAGACAACACGGACACCGGGGAGCTGTTTTTT. This translates into CASRRDNTDTGELFF. V gene TRBV7-9 combines with J gene TRBJ2-2; D not certain. Germline V CDR1 and CDR2: SEHNR, FQNEAQ (reference sequence). Trimming cost V 6 bases and J 3 bases, with 14 bases left between them. The CDR3 covers 15 residues.

The CDR3 here is CASRPGGDTQYF. CDR3 coding DNA: TGCGCCAGCAGACCCGGGGGAGATACGCAGTATTTT. This rearrangement joins TRBV5-1 to TRBJ2-3; D is perhaps TRBD2 (6 bases). The length of the CDR3 is 12 residues. Germline CDR1 is SGHRS and CDR2 is YFSETQ. V gave up 5 bases and J gave up 5 bases, with 9 bases separating them.

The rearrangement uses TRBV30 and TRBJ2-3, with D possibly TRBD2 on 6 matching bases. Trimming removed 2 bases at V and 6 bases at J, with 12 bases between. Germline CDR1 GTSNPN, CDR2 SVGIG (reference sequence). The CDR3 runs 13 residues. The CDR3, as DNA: TGTGCCTGGAGTTCCACGGGGGTGGATACGCAGTATTTT. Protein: CAWSSTGVDTQYF.

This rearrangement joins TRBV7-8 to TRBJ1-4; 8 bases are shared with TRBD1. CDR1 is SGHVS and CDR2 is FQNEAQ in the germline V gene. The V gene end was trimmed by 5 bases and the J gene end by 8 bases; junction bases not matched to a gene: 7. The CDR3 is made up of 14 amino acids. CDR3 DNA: TGTGCCAGCAGCCAGGGACAGGCAGGGGAAAAACTGTTTTTT. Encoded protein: CASSQGQAGEKLFF.

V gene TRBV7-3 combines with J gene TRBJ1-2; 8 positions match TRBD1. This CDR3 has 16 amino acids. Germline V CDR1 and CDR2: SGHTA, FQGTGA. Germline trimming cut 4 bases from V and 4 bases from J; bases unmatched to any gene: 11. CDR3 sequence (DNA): TGTGCCAGCAGCTCCCGGCCCGGACAGGGTTCCTATGGCTACACCTTC. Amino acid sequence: CASSSRPGQGSYGYTF.

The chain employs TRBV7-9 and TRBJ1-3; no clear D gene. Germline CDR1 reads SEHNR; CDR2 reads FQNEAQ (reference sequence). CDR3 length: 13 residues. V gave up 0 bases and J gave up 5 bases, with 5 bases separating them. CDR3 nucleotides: TGTGCCAGCAGCTTAGCAGGGAGAAACACCATATATTTT. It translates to CASSLAGRNTIYF.

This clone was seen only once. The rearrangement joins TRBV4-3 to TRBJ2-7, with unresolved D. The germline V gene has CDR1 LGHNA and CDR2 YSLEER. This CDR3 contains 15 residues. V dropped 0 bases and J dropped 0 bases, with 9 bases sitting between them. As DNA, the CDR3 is TGCGCCAGCAGCCAAGAGATGGAACGCTCCTACGAGCAGTACTTC. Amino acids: CASSQEMERSYEQYF.

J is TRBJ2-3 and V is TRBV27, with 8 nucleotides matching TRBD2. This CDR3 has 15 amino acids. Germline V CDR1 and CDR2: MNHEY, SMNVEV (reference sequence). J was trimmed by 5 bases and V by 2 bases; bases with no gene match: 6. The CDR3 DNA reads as TGTGCCAGCAGTTTAGGACGGGGGGGCGGAGATACGCAGTATTTT. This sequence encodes CASSLGRGGGDTQYF.

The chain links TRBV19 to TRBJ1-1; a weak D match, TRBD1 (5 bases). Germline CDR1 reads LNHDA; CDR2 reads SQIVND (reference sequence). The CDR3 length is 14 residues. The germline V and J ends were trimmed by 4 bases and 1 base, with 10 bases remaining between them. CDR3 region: CASSKDRPNTEAFF. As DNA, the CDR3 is TGTGCCAGTAGTAAAGACAGACCGAACACTGAAGCTTTCTTT.

CDR3 in DNA: TGTGCCAGTAGTATCGGCGGCTCCGGGGCCAACGTCCTGACTTTC. Translation: CASSIGGSGANVLTF. The gene calls are TRBV19 and TRBJ2-6; no clear D. Trimming shortened V by 3 bases and J by 4 bases, and 10 bases separated the two germline ends. This CDR3 contains 15 residues. Germline assignment: CDR1 LNHDA and CDR2 SQIVND (reference sequence).

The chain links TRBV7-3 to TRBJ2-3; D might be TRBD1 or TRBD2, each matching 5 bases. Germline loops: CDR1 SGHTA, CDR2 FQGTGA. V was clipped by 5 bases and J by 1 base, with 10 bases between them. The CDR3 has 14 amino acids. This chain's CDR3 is CASSPLGGTDTQYF. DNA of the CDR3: TGTGCCAGCAGCCCGTTGGGGGGCACAGATACGCAGTATTTT.

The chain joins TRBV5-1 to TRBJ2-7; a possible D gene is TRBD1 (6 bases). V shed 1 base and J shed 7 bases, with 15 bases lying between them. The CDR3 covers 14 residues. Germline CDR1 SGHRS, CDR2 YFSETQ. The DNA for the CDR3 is TGCGCCAGCAGCTTGCGGGACACTGCGGGTGAGCAGTACTTC. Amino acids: CASSLRDTAGEQYF. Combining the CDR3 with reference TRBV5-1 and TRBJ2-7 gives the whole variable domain KAGVTQTPRYLIKTRGQQVTLSCSPISGHRSVSWYQQTPGQGLQFLFEYFSETQRNKGNFPGRFSGRQFSNSRSEMNVSTLELGDSALYLCASSLRDTAGEQYFGPGTRLTVT.

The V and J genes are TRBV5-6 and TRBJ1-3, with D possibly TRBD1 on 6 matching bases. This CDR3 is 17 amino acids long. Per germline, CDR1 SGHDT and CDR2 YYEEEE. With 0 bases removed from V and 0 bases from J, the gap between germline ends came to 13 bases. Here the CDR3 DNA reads TGTGCCAGCAGCTTGGAAGACAGGCGAGACTCTGGAAACACCATATATTTT. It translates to CASSLEDRRDSGNTIYF. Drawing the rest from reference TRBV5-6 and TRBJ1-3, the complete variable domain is DAGVTQSPTHLIKTRGQQVTLRCSPKSGHDTVSWYQQALGQGPQFIFQYYEEEERQRGNFPDRFSGHQFPNYSSELNVNALLLGDSALYLCASSLEDRRDSGNTIYFGEGSWLTVV.